This note documents a single T cell receptor (beta chain) sequence. Antigen specificity is unknown. This entry is derived from a study of T cells expressing NK-cell markers. The authors made TCR beta cDNA libraries by 5'RACE template switching. This switching added a universal primer site and UMIs. TCRdb reprocessed the 5' RACE reads, with one entry per CDR3 protein and no DNA. The record lists under 600,000 distinct CDR3 sequences, of which the ten most abundant hold over 1.1%. Findings of the study overall: The dominant NKG2C+ clonotypes represented 1.0-7.0% of CD8+ T cells in over 5 donors. Four of the donors also had these clonotypes leading their CD3+CD56-NKG2C+ fraction.

This CDR3 spans 16 amino acids. V is TRBV12-3 or TRBV12-4 and J is TRBJ2-3; TCRdb picks TRBD2, but there is no DNA to check that call. The specimen sequenced was blood T cells: a sorted CD56 or NKG2C T cell subset, CD4+ or CD8+ T cells, or bulk PBMC T cells (not recorded which). The sequence was obtained from a woman in her forties or fifties in good health. CDR3 residues: CASSLFGGSVPDTQYF.